The T cell receptor (beta chain) described here comes from a study of blood T cell repertoires in COVID-19. Turning to the study itself: The United States, Italy and Spain supplied acute and convalescent COVID-19 samples. T cells, B-cell-depleted T cells, or PBMCs provided the cDNA or gDNA that served as material.

In the original processing: Amplification of reference gene primers provided the estimated nucleated cell counts. Method: immunoSEQ multiplex PCR; TCRdb's copy keeps in-frame clones and lacks some. That table supplies the V and J calls and clone size; D and trimming were determined from the DNA. The sample has 150,000 to 200,000 clones, more than 70% seen once. The CDR3 consists of 17 residues. Trimming left V 1 base short and J 2 bases short, with 16 bases between. The germline CDR1 and CDR2 sequences are LGHDT and YNNKEL (reference sequence). The sequence derives from a human donor in a cohort sampled during active COVID-19. The chain joins TRBV3-1 (or the pseudogene TRBV3-2) to TRBJ2-3; D perhaps matches TRBD1 (5 bases). Sequenced material: peripheral blood. The CDR3 sequence: CASSQAIGAKPTDTQYF. The CDR3 DNA reads as TGTGCCAGCAGCCAAGCCATTGGGGCCAAACCCACAGATACGCAGTATTTT.